The clone carrying this TCR beta chain is a singleton in its sample. What it recognizes is unknown. Within the sample, other DNA sequences also encode this same CDR3. Trimming pared 1 base from V and 2 bases from J, leaving 8 bases between. The CDR3 is 14 residues long. CDR1 and CDR2 from the germline V gene are SGHTA and FQGNSA. Clones were sequenced by immunoSEQ multiplex PCR, and TCRdb holds only the in-frame ones, with some missing. The sample has 190,000 or so clones; 84% are singletons. This specimen belongs to a study of cytomegalovirus exposure and HLA in healthy donors. Findings of the study overall: Three chains linked to CMV were shown in vitro to be specific for CMV antigens. Most observed TCR sequences were rare, whereas some public TCRs were detected in many donors.

Specimen: PBMCs. The chain carries TRBV7-2 and TRBJ1-1; D perhaps matches TRBD1 (5 bases). The clonotype was recovered from a woman aged 18-29 years in good health and CMV-seropositive. CDR3 sequence reads: CASSLGQLNTEAFF. Written as DNA, the CDR3 is TGTGCCAGCAGCTTAGGACAGCTTAACACTGAAGCTTTCTTT.